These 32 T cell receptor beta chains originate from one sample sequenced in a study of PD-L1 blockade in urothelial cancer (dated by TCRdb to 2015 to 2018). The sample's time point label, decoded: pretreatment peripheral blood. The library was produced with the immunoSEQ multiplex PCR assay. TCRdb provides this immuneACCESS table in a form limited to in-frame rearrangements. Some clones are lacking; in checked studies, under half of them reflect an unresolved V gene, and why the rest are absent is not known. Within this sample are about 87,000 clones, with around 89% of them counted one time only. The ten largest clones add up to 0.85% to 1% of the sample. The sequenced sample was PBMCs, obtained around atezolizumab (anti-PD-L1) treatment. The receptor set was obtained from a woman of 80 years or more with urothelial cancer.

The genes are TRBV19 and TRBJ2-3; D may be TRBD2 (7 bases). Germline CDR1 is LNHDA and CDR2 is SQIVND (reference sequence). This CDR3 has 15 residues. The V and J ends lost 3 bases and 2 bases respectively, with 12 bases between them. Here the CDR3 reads CASSMGGANTDTQYF. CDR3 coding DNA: TGTGCCAGTAGTATGGGGGGGGCCAACACAGATACGCAGTATTTT.

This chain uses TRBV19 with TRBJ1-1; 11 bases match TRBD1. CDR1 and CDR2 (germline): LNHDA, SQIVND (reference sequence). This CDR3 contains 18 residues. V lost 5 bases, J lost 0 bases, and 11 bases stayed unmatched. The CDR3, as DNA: TGTGCCAGTAGTTCGATGCCGGGACAGGGGGGCTTGAACACTGAAGCTTTCTTT. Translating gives CASSSMPGQGGLNTEAFF.

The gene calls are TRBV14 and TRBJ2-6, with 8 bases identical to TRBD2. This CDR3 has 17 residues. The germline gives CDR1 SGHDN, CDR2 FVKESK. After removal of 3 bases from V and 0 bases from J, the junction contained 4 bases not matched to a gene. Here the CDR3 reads CASSQTGGSSGANVLTF. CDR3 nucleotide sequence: TGTGCCAGCAGCCAGACGGGAGGGAGCTCTGGGGCCAACGTCCTGACTTTC.

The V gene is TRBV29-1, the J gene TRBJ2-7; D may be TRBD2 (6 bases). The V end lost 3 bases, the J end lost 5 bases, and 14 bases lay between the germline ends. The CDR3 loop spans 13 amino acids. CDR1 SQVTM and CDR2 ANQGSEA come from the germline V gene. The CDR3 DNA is TGCAGCGTTGATAGCGGCCGGGAAGACGAGCAGTACTTC. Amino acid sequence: CSVDSGREDEQYF.

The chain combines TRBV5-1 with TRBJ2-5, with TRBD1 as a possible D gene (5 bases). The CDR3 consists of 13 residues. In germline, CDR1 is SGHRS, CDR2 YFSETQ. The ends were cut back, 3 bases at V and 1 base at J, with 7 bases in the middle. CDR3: CASSSTGQETQYF. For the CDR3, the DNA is TGCGCCAGCAGCTCCACAGGCCAAGAGACCCAGTACTTC.

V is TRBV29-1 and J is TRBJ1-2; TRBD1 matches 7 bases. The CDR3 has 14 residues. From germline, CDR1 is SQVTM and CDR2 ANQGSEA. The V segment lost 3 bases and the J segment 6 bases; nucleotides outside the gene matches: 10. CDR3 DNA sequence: TGCAGCGTTGAGGGGGACAGAAGGGCCGATGGCTACACCTTC. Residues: CSVEGDRRADGYTF. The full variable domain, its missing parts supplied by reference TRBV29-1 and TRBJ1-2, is SAVISQKPSRDICQRGTSLTIQCQVDSQVTMMFWYRQQPGQSLTLIATANQGSEATYESGFVIDKFPISRPNLTFSTLTVSNMSPEDSSIYLCSVEGDRRADGYTFGSGTRLTVV.

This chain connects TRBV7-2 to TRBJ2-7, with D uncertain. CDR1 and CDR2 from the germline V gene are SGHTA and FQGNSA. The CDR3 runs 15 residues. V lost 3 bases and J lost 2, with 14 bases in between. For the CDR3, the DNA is TGTGCCAGCAGCTTTGGTACCGTCCAGACCTACGAGCAGTACTTC. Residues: CASSFGTVQTYEQYF.

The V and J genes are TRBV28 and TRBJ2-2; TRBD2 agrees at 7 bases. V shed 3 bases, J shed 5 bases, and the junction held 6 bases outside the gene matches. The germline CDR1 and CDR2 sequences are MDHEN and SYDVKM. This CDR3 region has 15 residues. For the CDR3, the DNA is TGTGCCAGCAGTTTCGGGGGGAGATGGACCGGGGAGCTGTTTTTT. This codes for CASSFGGRWTGELFF.

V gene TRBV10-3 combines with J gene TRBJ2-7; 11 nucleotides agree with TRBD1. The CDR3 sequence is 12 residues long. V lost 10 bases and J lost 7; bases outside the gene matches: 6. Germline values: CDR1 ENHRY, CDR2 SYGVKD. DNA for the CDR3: TGTGCCAGCTCCGGGACAGGGGGAGAGCAGTACTTC. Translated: CASSGTGGEQYF.

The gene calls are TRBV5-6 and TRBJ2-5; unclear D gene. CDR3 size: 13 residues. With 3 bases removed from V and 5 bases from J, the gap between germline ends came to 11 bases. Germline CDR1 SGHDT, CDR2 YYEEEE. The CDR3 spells CASSSYSPETQYF. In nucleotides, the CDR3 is TGTGCCAGCAGCTCATACAGTCCGGAGACCCAGTACTTC. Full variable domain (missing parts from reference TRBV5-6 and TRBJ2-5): DAGVTQSPTHLIKTRGQQVTLRCSPKSGHDTVSWYQQALGQGPQFIFQYYEEEERQRGNFPDRFSGHQFPNYSSELNVNALLLGDSALYLCASSSYSPETQYFGPGTRLLVL.

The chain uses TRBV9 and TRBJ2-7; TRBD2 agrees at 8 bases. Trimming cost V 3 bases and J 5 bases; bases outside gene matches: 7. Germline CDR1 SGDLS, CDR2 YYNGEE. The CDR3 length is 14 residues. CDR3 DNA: TGTGCCAGCAGCGAGAGCGGGAGAGTCGACGAGCAGTACTTC. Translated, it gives CASSESGRVDEQYF.

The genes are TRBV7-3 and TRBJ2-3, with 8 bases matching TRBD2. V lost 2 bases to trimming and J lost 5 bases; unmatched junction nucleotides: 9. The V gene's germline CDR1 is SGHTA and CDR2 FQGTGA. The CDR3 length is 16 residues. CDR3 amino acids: CASSLLAGPYRDTQYF. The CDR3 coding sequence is TGTGCCAGCAGCTTACTAGCGGGCCCTTACAGAGATACGCAGTATTTT. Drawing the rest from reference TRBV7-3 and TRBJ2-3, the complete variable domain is GAGVSQTPSNKVTEKGKYVELRCDPISGHTALYWYRQSLGQGPEFLIYFQGTGAADDSGLPNDRFFAVRPEGSVSTLKIQRTERGDSAVYLCASSLLAGPYRDTQYFGPGTRLTVL.

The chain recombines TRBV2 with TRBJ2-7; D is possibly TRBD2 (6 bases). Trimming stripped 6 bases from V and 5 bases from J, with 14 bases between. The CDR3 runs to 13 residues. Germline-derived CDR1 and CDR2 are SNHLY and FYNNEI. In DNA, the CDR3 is TGTGCCAGCAGGGGGAACGCGGGGAACGAGCAGTACTTC. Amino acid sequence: CASRGNAGNEQYF.

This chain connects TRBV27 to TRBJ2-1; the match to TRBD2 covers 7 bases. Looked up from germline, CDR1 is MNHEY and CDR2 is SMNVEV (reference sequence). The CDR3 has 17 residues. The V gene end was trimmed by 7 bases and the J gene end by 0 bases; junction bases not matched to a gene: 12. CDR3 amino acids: CASTLRGGSSSYNEQFF. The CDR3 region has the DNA TGTGCCAGCACCCTTAGGGGAGGGTCAAGCTCCTACAATGAGCAGTTCTTC.

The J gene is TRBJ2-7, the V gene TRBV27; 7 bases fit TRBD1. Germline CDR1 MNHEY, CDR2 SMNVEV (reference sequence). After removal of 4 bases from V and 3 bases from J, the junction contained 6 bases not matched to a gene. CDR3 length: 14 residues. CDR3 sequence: CASSSRQGIYEQYF. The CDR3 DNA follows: TGTGCCAGCAGTTCCCGACAGGGTATCTACGAGCAGTACTTC.

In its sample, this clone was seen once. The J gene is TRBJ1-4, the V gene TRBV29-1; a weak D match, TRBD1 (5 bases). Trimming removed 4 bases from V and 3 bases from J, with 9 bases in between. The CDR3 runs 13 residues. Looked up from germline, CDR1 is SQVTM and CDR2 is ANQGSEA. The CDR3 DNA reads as TGCAGCGTTGTCAAGGGGTCTAATGAAAAACTGTTTTTT. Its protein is CSVVKGSNEKLFF.

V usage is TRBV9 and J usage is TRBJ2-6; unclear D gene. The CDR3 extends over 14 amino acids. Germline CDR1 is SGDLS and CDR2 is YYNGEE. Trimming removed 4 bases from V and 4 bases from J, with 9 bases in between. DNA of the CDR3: TGTGCCAGCAGCCCACGGTACGGGGCCAACGTCCTGACTTTC. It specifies CASSPRYGANVLTF. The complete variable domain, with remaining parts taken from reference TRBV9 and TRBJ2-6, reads DSGVTQTPKHLITATGQRVTLRCSPRSGDLSVYWYQQSLDQGLQFLIQYYNGEERAKGNILERFSAQQFPDLHSELNLSSLELGDSALYFCASSPRYGANVLTFGAGSRLTVL.

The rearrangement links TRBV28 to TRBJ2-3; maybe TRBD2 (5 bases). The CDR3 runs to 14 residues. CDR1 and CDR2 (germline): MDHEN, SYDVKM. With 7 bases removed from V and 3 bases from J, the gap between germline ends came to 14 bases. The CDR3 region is CASKASGQTDTQYF. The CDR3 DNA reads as TGTGCCAGCAAGGCCAGCGGTCAGACAGATACGCAGTATTTT.

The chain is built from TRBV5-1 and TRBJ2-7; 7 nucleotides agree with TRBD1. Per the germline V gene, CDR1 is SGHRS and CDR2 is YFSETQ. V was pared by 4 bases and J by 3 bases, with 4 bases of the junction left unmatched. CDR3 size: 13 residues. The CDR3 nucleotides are TGCGCCAGCAGCCCAGGGGACAGCTACGAGCAGTACTTC. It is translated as CASSPGDSYEQYF.

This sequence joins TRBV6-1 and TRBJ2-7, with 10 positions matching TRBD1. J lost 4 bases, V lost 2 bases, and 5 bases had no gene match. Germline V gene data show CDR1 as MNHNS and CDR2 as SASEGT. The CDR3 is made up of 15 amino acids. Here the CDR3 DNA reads TGTGCCAGCAGTGAATCCCGGACAGGGGGGTACGAGCAGTACTTC. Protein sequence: CASSESRTGGYEQYF.

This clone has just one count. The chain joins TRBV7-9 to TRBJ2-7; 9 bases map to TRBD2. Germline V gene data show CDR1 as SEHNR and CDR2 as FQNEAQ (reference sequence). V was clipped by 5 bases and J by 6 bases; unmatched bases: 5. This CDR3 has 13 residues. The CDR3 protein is CASSTAGGFEQYF. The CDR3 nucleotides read TGTGCCAGCAGCACCGCGGGGGGGTTCGAGCAGTACTTC.

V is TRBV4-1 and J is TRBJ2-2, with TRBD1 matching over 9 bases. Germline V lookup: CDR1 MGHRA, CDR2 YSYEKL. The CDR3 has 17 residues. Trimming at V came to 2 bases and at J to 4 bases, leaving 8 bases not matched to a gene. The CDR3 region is CASSQNTGTGITGELFF. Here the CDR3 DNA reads TGCGCCAGCAGCCAAAATACCGGGACAGGGATCACCGGGGAGCTGTTTTTT.

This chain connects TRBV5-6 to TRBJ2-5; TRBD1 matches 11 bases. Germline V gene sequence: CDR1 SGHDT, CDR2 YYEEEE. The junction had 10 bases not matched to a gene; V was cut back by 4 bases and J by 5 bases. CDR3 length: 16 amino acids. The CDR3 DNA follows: TGTGCCAGCAGCACGCGGGGACAGGGGGGGTTGGAGACCCAGTACTTC. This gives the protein CASSTRGQGGLETQYF.

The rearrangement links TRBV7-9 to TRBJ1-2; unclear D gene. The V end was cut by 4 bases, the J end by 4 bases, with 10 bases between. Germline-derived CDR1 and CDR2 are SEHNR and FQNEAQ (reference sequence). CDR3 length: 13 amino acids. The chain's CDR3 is CASSSGLLYGYTF. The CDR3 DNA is TGTGCCAGCAGCTCAGGCCTCCTCTATGGCTACACCTTC. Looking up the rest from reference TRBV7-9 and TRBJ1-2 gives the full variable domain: DTGVSQNPRHKITKRGQNVTFRCDPISEHNRLYWYRQTLGQGPEFLTYFQNEAQLEKSRLLSDRFSAERPKGSFSTLEIQRTEQGDSAMYLCASSSGLLYGYTFGSGTRLTVV.

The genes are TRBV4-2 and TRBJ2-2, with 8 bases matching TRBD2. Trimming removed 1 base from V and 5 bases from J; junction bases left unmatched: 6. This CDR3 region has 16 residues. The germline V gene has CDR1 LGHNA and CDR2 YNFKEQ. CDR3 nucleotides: TGTGCCAGCAGCCAAGTCCCGGGACTAGGGACCGGGGAGCTGTTTTTT. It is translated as CASSQVPGLGTGELFF.

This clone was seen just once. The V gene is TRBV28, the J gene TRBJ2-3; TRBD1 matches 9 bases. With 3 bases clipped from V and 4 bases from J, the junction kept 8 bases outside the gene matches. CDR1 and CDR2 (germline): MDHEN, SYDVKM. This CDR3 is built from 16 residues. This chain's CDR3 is CASSLGTGWNADTQYF. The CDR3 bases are TGTGCCAGCAGTTTGGGGACAGGGTGGAATGCAGATACGCAGTATTTT.

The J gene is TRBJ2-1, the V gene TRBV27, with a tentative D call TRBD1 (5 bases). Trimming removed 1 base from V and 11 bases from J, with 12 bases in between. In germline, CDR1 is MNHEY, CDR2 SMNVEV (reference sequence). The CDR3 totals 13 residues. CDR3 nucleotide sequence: TGTGCCAGCAGTTTATGGGGCAGCATACAGCAGTTCTTC. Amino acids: CASSLWGSIQQFF.

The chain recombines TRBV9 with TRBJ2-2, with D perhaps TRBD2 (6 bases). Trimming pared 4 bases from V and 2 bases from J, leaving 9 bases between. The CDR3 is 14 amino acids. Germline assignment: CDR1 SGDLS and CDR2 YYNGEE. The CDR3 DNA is TGTGCCAGCAGCAGCGGGCTAAACACCGGGGAGCTGTTTTTT. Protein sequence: CASSSGLNTGELFF. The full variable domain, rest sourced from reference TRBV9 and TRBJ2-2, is DSGVTQTPKHLITATGQRVTLRCSPRSGDLSVYWYQQSLDQGLQFLIQYYNGEERAKGNILERFSAQQFPDLHSELNLSSLELGDSALYFCASSSGLNTGELFFGEGSRLTVL.

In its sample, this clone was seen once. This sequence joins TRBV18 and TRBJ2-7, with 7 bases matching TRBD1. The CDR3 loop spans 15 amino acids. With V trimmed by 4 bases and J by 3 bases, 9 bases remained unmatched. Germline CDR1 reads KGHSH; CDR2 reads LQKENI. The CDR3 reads CASSLADRPSYEQYF. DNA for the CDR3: TGTGCCAGCTCACTTGCGGACAGGCCCAGCTACGAGCAGTACTTC.

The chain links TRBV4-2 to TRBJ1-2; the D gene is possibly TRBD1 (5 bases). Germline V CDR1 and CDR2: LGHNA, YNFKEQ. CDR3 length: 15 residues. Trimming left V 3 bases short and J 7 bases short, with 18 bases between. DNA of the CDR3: TGTGCCAGCAGCCAGGCACCGGGGGACCAGGGTGGCTACACCTTC. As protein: CASSQAPGDQGGYTF.

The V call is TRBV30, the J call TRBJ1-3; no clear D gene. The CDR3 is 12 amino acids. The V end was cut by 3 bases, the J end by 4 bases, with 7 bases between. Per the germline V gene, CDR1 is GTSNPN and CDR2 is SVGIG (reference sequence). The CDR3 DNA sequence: TGTGCCTGGAGCCCCCGGGGAAACACCATATATTTT. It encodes CAWSPRGNTIYF.

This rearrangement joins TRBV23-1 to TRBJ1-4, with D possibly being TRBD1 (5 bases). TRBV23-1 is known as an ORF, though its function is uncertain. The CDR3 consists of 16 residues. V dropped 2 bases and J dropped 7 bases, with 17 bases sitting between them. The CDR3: CASSQRRWGRVEKLFF. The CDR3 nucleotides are TGCGCCAGCAGTCAACGACGGTGGGGGAGGGTTGAAAAACTGTTTTTT.